This T cell receptor (beta chain) appears in the sequencing data of a study of T cells expressing NK-cell markers. TCRdb reprocessed the 5' RACE reads, keeping one entry per CDR3 protein, no DNA. The listing records hundreds of thousands of distinct CDR3 sequences. Germline CDR1 is SGHDT and CDR2 is YYEEEE. The CDR3 is 13 amino acids. The clonotype originates from a man aged 18 to 29 in good health. The chain has TRBV5-6 and TRBJ1-4. The sample comprised blood T cells: a sorted CD56 or NKG2C T cell subset, CD4+ or CD8+ T cells, or bulk PBMC T cells (not recorded which). The CDR3 reads CASSWDVDEKLFF.